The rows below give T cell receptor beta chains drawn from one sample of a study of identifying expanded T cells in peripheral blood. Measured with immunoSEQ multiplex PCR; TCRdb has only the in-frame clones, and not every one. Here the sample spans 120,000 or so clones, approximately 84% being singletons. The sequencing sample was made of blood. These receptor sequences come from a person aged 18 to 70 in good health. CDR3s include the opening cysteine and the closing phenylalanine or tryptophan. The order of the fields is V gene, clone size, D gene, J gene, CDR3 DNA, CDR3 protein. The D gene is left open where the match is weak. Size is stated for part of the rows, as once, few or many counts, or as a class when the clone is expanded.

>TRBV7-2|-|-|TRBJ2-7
TGTGCCAGCAGCTTTAATCGGGGCTGGTACGAGCAGTACTTC
CASSFNRGWYEQYF
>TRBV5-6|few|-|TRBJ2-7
TGTGCCAGCAGACTGACTAGGGGAGTGGACAGTCTCACCTACGAGCAGTACTTC
CASRLTRGVDSLTYEQYF
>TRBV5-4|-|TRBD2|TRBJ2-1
TGTGCCAGCAGCTTAGCGGGGGTGTTAATCGGAGAGCAGTTCTTC
CASSLAGVLIGEQFF
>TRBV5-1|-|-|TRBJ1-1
TGCGCCAGCAGCGGAATAGGAAAGAACACTGAAGCTTTCTTT
CASSGIGKNTEAFF
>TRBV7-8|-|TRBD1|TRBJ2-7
TGTGCCAGCAGCCCGGGGACAGTTCTAAGCGAGCAGTACTTC
CASSPGTVLSEQYF
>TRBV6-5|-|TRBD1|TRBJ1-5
TGTGCCAGCAGCCAGACACAGGGGTATCTGCCCCAGCATTTT
CASSQTQGYLPQHF
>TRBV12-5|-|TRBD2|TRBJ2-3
TGTGCTAGTTCCTCGCCCGTCATAGGGACTAGCTCCGAGTATTTT
CASSSPVIGTSSEYF
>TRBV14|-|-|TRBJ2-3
TGTGCCAGCAGCCCCACGACAGATACGCAGTATTTT
CASSPTTDTQYF
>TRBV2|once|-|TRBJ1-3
TGTGCCAGCAGTGAAGACGGGAACACCATATATTTT
CASSEDGNTIYF
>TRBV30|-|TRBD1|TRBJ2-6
TGTGCCTGTGACAGGGCGGCTGGGGCCAACGTCCTGACTTTC
CACDRAAGANVLTF
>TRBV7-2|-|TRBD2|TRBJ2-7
TGTGCCAGCAGCCCCTTCGGGGGGGGGTCCTACGAGCAGTACTTC
CASSPFGGGSYEQYF
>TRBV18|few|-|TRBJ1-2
TGTGCCAGCTCACCGTTGGGGGCGCGGGCGAGTGGCTACACCTTC
CASSPLGARASGYTF
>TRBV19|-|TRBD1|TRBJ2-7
TGTGCCAGTAGTCCGGGACAGGGGTTCTACGAGCAGTACTTC
CASSPGQGFYEQYF
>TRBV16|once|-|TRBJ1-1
TGTGCCAGCAGCCAACGGGCGGGAGGAAACACTGAAGCTTTCTTT
CASSQRAGGNTEAFF
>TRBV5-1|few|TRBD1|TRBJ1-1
TGCGCCAGCAGCTACCGACAGGGAAGAGCCACTGAAGCTTTCTTT
CASSYRQGRATEAFF
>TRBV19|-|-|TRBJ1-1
TGTGCCAGTACAAACATGAACACTGAAGCTTTCTTT
CASTNMNTEAFF
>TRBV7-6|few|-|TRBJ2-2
TGTGCCAGCAGCTTAGATGGGAACACCGGGGAGCTGTTTTTT
CASSLDGNTGELFF
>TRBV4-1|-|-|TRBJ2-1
TGCGCCAGCAGCCTCGACAGCTACAATGAGCAGTTCTTC
CASSLDSYNEQFF
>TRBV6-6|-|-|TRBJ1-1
TGTGCCAGCAGTTACCAGGGAGGCAACACTGAAGCTTTCTTT
CASSYQGGNTEAFF
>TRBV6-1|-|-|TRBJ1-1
TGTGCCAGCAGTGCGGGGAAAAACGGGGCCACTGAAGCTTTCTTT
CASSAGKNGATEAFF
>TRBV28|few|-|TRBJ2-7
TGTGCCAGCAGTTCGGAATACGAGCAGTACTTC
CASSSEYEQYF
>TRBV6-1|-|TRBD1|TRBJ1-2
TGTGCCAGCAGTGACCCCCACACAGGGGGCCATGGCTACACCTTC
CASSDPHTGGHGYTF
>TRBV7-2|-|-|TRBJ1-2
TGTGCCAGCAGCTTAGCTGGGTATGGCTACACCTTC
CASSLAGYGYTF
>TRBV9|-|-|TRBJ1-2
TGTGCCAGCAGCGTAGCTGGGGGGACGGGGGCGCGTAACTATGGCTACACCTTC
CASSVAGGTGARNYGYTF
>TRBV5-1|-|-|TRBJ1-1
TGCGCCAGCACTGTGGGTAGGAACACTGAAGCTTTCTTT
CASTVGRNTEAFF
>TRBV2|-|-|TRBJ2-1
TGTGCCAGCAGTTCACGGACAATTGAGCAGTTCTTC
CASSSRTIEQFF
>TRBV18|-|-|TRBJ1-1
TGTGCCAGCTCACCACATGAGGACACTGAAGCTTTCTTT
CASSPHEDTEAFF
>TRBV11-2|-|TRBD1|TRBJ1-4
TGTGCCAGCAGCTCGGGACAGGGCAGTTATCGAACTAATGAAAAACTGTTTTTT
CASSSGQGSYRTNEKLFF
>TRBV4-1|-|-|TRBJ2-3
TGCGCCAGCAGCCACCCACAGGGCATCAGTACAGATACGCAGTATTTT
CASSHPQGISTDTQYF
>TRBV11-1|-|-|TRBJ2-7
TGTGCCAGCAGCTTAAGTACAGGGTCTCCCTACGAGCAGTACTTC
CASSLSTGSPYEQYF
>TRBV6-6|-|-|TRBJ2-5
TGTGCCAGCAGTAGACCGAGGAGGGACGAGACCCAGTACTTC
CASSRPRRDETQYF